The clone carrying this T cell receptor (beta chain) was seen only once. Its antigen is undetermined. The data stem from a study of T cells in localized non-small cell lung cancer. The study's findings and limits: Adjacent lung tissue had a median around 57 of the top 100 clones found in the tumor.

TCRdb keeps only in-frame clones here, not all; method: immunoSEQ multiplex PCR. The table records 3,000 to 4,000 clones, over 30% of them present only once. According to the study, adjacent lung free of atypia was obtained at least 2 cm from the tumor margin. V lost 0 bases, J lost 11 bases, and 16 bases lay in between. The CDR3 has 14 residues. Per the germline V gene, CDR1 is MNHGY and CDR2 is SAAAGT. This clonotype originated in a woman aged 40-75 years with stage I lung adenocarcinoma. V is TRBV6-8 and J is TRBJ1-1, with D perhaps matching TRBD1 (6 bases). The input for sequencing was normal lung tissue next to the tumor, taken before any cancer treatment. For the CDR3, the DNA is TGTGCCAGCAGTTACTCATCCGGCAGGGGCGGTGCTTTCTTT. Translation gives CASSYSSGRGGAFF.